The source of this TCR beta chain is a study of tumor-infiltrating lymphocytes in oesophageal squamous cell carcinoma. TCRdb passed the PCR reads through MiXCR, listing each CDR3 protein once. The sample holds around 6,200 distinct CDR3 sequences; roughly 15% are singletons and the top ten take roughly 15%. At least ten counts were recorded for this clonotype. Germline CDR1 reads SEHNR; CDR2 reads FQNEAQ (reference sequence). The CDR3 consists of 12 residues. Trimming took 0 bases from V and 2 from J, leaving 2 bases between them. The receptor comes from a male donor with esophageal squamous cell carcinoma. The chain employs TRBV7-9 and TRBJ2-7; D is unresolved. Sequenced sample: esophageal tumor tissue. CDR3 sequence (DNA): TGTGCCAGCAGCTTAGCCGCCTACGAGCAGTACTTC. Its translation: CASSLAAYEQYF. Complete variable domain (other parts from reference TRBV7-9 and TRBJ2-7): DTGVSQNPRHKITKRGQNVTFRCDPISEHNRLYWYRQTLGQGPEFLTYFQNEAQLEKSRLLSDRFSAERPKGSFSTLEIQRTEQGDSAMYLCASSLAAYEQYFGPGTRLTVT.